The clone carrying this T cell receptor (beta chain) occurred many times. This sample was taken from a study of T-cell reconstitution after alpha-beta-depleted transplantation in children. It was with unique molecular identifiers that the TCRbeta library was prepared. In TCRdb, the PCR reads were re-called with MiXCR into one record per CDR3 protein. The sample lists approximately 300,000 distinct CDR3 sequences; around a tenth were seen once. V gave up 5 bases and J gave up 5 bases; unmatched junction bases: 6. The germline CDR1 and CDR2 sequences are DFQATT and SNEGSKA (reference sequence). This CDR3 spans 12 amino acids.

This clonotype was sampled from a male patient between 2 and 10 years old who had a stem cell transplant for chronic granulomatous disease, so the T cells may come from the graft donor. This material consisted of peripheral blood, taken 180 days after TCRalphabeta/CD19-depleted stem cell transplant. V and J are TRBV20-1 and TRBJ2-7, with 7 bases matching TRBD1. The CDR3 sequence is CSAHFTGDEQYF. CDR3 sequence (DNA): TGCAGTGCTCATTTTACAGGGGACGAGCAGTACTTC.